These 24 T cell receptor beta chains originate from one sample sequenced in a study of cytomegalovirus exposure and HLA in healthy donors (TCRdb year 2017). The library was built by means of the immunoSEQ multiplex PCR assay. For the multiplex PCR, a mixture combining 60 forward primers for TCR Vbeta segments and 13 reverse primers for TCR Jbeta segments was used. TCRdb stores this immuneACCESS table with in-frame sequences only. Part of the clones is absent; in the studies checked, under half of the shortfall reflects unresolved V genes, and no reason is known for the rest. The sample has 130,000 or so clones on record, over 65% of them singletons. The biggest ten clones account for about 1.8% of the sample. The specimen sequenced was PBMCs. These receptors were obtained from a young man in good health and CMV-seronegative.

The rearrangement joins TRBV5-4 to TRBJ1-2; 8 bases are shared with TRBD1. This CDR3 has 15 amino acids. V gave up 3 bases and J gave up 8 bases; unmatched junction bases: 12. Germline assignment: CDR1 SGHNT and CDR2 YYREEE (reference sequence). CDR3 bases: TGTGCCAGCAGCTCGCAACGGCCAGGGGGCGAGGGCTACACCTTC. Translated, it gives CASSSQRPGGEGYTF.

This clone was picked up one time. The rearrangement links TRBV13 to TRBJ1-1, with TRBD1 matching 7 bases. CDR1 PRHDT and CDR2 FYEKMQ come from the germline V gene (reference sequence). J lost 1 base, V lost 5 bases, and 10 bases had no gene match. This CDR3 spans 16 amino acids. CDR3 in DNA: TGTGCCAGCAGCCTCTTCCTGGGACAGACGAACACTGAAGCTTTCTTT. This sequence encodes CASSLFLGQTNTEAFF.

The chain couples TRBV9 to TRBJ1-3; D not resolved. Germline-derived CDR1 and CDR2 are SGDLS and YYNGEE. The CDR3 loop spans 14 amino acids. V shed 3 bases and J shed 0 bases, with 7 bases lying between them. In DNA, the CDR3 is TGTGCCAGCAGCGGGTTGAGCTCTGGAAACACCATATATTTT. It codes for CASSGLSSGNTIYF. Drawing the rest from reference TRBV9 and TRBJ1-3, the complete variable domain is DSGVTQTPKHLITATGQRVTLRCSPRSGDLSVYWYQQSLDQGLQFLIQYYNGEERAKGNILERFSAQQFPDLHSELNLSSLELGDSALYFCASSGLSSGNTIYFGEGSWLTVV.

The chain couples TRBV6-5 to TRBJ2-1; D gene ambiguous. Trimming took off 1 base at V and 5 bases at J, with 6 bases between the two ends. This CDR3 has 13 residues. Germline values: CDR1 MNHEY, CDR2 SVGAGI. CDR3 residues: CASSYWRNNEQFF. Here the CDR3 DNA reads TGTGCCAGCAGTTACTGGAGAAACAATGAGCAGTTCTTC.

This chain connects TRBV6-1 to TRBJ1-1, with D possibly being TRBD1 (6 bases). CDR3 length: 14 amino acids. V shed 5 bases and J shed 4 bases, with 14 bases lying between them. The germline V gene has CDR1 MNHNS and CDR2 SASEGT. CDR3 DNA sequence: TGTGCCAGCAGTCGGGGGGCGCGGAGCACTGAAGCTTTCTTT. It specifies CASSRGARSTEAFF.

J is TRBJ2-6 and V is TRBV5-5; maybe TRBD2 (6 bases). The CDR3 contains 15 residues. The V gene's germline CDR1 is SGHKS and CDR2 YYEKEE (reference sequence). Trimming cost V 0 bases and J 4 bases, with 8 bases left between them. The CDR3 reads CASSLVGRGANVLTF. In nucleotides, the CDR3 is TGTGCCAGCAGCTTGGTAGGGAGGGGGGCCAACGTCCTGACTTTC.

The chain's CDR3 is CASSLAPGTSPQHF. Here the CDR3 DNA reads TGTGCCAGCAGCTTAGCGCCGGGTACTTCGCCCCAGCATTTT. This rearrangement joins TRBV7-9 to TRBJ1-5; D ambiguous. CDR1 and CDR2 from the germline V gene are SEHNR and FQNEAQ (reference sequence). The CDR3 consists of 14 residues. Trimming left V 0 bases short and J 9 bases short, with 12 bases between.

The CDR3 spells CASSSGSGYEQYF. For the CDR3, the DNA is TGTGCCAGCAGTTCAGGGTCCGGTTACGAGCAGTACTTC. This chain links TRBV7-9 with TRBJ2-7; maybe TRBD1 (5 bases). The CDR3 consists of 13 residues. V lost 6 bases to trimming and J lost 4 bases, with 13 bases between them. Germline CDR1 and CDR2: SEHNR and FQNEAQ (reference sequence).

CDR3 bases: TGTGCCAGCAGTTACGGGACAGGGCAGTATGGCTACACCTTC. Translation: CASSYGTGQYGYTF. This chain links TRBV6-5 with TRBJ1-2; 9 nucleotides align to TRBD1. The CDR3 totals 14 residues. CDR1 and CDR2 (germline): MNHEY, SVGAGI. With 2 bases clipped from V and 5 bases from J, the junction kept 3 bases outside the gene matches.

This rearrangement joins TRBV7-9 to TRBJ1-1; D is possibly TRBD1 (5 bases). Germline V gives CDR1 SEHNR, CDR2 FQNEAQ (reference sequence). Between the trimmed V and J ends, which lost 0 bases and 0 bases, there was a span of 17 bases. CDR3 size: 18 residues. CDR3 DNA: TGTGCCAGCAGCTTAGCGCTGGGGGGGGGAGCCATGAACACTGAAGCTTTCTTT. Its protein is CASSLALGGGAMNTEAFF.

This chain joins TRBV19 and TRBJ2-3; TRBD2 is a possible D gene (5 bases). Trimming removed 7 bases at V and 2 bases at J, with 16 bases between. This CDR3 has 15 residues. Germline CDR1 reads LNHDA; CDR2 reads SQIVND (reference sequence). The CDR3, as DNA: TGTGCCAGTAACCCAAGGAGGACGAACACAGATACGCAGTATTTT. Protein: CASNPRRTNTDTQYF. The variable domain in full, completed from reference TRBV19 and TRBJ2-3, reads DGGITQSPKYLFRKEGQNVTLSCEQNLNHDAMYWYRQDPGQGLRLIYYSQIVNDFQKGDIAEGYSVSREKKESFPLTVTSAQKNPTAFYLCASNPRRTNTDTQYFGPGTRLTVL.

The V gene is TRBV6-6, the J gene TRBJ1-5; D gene ambiguous. The CDR3 has 16 amino acids. The V gene's germline CDR1 is MNHNY and CDR2 SVGAGI (reference sequence). The V end lost 0 bases, the J end lost 0 bases, and 9 bases lay between the germline ends. The CDR3 spells CASSYSRPYSNQPQHF. Here the CDR3 DNA reads TGTGCCAGCAGTTACTCGCGTCCGTATAGCAATCAGCCCCAGCATTTT.

This chain links TRBV5-1 with TRBJ2-7, with 11 bases fitting TRBD1. CDR1 SGHRS and CDR2 YFSETQ come from the germline V gene. The V gene end was trimmed by 0 bases and the J gene end by 7 bases; junction bases not matched to a gene: 6. The CDR3 length is 15 residues. CDR3 DNA: TGCGCCAGCAGCTTGGTAGGACAGGGGGCTGAGGAGCAGTACTTC. It codes for CASSLVGQGAEEQYF.

The chain uses TRBV5-1 and TRBJ2-5; the match to TRBD1 covers 10 bases. After removal of 0 bases from V and 5 bases from J, the junction contained 4 bases not matched to a gene. CDR3 length equals 15 residues. The germline V gene encodes CDR1 SGHRS and CDR2 YFSETQ. CDR3: CASSLVGTGVETQYF. The CDR3 DNA reads as TGCGCCAGCAGCTTGGTTGGGACAGGGGTCGAGACCCAGTACTTC.

This clone was counted between two and nine times. The chain couples TRBV29-1 to TRBJ1-1; 7 bases align to TRBD1. The CDR3 is 12 amino acids. J gave up 1 base and V 6 bases, and 2 bases lay outside the gene matches. In germline, CDR1 is SQVTM, CDR2 ANQGSEA. The chain's CDR3 is CSVGDRNTEAFF. CDR3 in DNA: TGCAGCGTGGGGGACAGGAACACTGAAGCTTTCTTT.

This chain uses TRBV5-6 with TRBJ1-1, with 9 nucleotides matching TRBD1. The CDR3 contains 18 residues. The germline V gene encodes CDR1 SGHDT and CDR2 YYEEEE. The J segment lost 5 bases and the V segment lost 5 bases, leaving 19 bases of the junction unmatched. The CDR3 sequence is CASSLGPGTGRGSTEAFF. The CDR3 DNA is TGTGCCAGCAGTCTTGGGCCCGGGACAGGGAGAGGTAGTACTGAAGCTTTCTTT.

The chain carries TRBV5-1 and TRBJ2-1; the match to TRBD2 covers 7 bases. CDR3 length equals 18 residues. Germline V gene lookup returns CDR1 SGHRS and CDR2 YFSETQ. The V and J ends lost 1 base and 7 bases, in that order; junction bases with no gene match: 17. CDR3 DNA: TGCGCCAGCAGCTTGCATGGCATGTCGGCTAGCGGAGGGAATGAGCAGTTCTTC. Amino acid sequence: CASSLHGMSASGGNEQFF. Together with reference TRBV5-1 and TRBJ2-1, the CDR3 gives the full variable domain: KAGVTQTPRYLIKTRGQQVTLSCSPISGHRSVSWYQQTPGQGLQFLFEYFSETQRNKGNFPGRFSGRQFSNSRSEMNVSTLELGDSALYLCASSLHGMSASGGNEQFFGPGTRLTVL.

This rearrangement joins TRBV27 to TRBJ1-4; D gene unclear. The V gene lost 6 bases and the J gene lost 6 bases, with 17 bases spanning the gap. CDR3 length equals 15 residues. Per the germline V gene, CDR1 is MNHEY and CDR2 is SMNVEV (reference sequence). The CDR3 DNA sequence: TGTGCCAGCAGAAGTTTATCCGGGGTGGATGAAAAACTGTTTTTT. This sequence encodes CASRSLSGVDEKLFF.

The chain combines TRBV12-5 with TRBJ2-7; possible D gene TRBD1, 5 bases. Germline V gives CDR1 LGHNT, CDR2 FRNRAP. V lost 6 bases and J 6 bases, leaving 21 bases between the germline ends. The CDR3 has 15 residues. The CDR3 here is CASGAPQGLPGEQYF. The CDR3 coding sequence is TGTGCTAGTGGGGCTCCCCAGGGATTACCAGGCGAGCAGTACTTC.

This chain uses TRBV19 with TRBJ1-6; TRBD1 might be the D (6 bases). The V gene's germline CDR1 is LNHDA and CDR2 SQIVND (reference sequence). This CDR3 region has 18 residues. Deletions cut 5 bases from V and 0 bases from J, with 17 bases between. The CDR3 region has the DNA TGTGCCAGTAGTGCCGAGACAGGTGGGAGCTCCTATAATTCACCCCTCCACTTT. Translating it yields CASSAETGGSSYNSPLHF.

This rearrangement joins TRBV4-1 to TRBJ1-2; D may be TRBD1 (5 bases). The CDR3 spans 17 residues. The V end was cut by 1 base, the J end by 2 bases, with 17 bases between. Germline V gene lookup returns CDR1 MGHRA and CDR2 YSYEKL. CDR3 coding DNA: TGCGCCAGCAGCCAAGTAGTGAGCAGGGTCATAAACTATGGCTACACCTTC. Its protein product is CASSQVVSRVINYGYTF.

CDR3 sequence (DNA): TGTGCCAGCAGCCCGCTCCCCTCCGGGAGACAGTACACTGAAGCTTTCTTT. This sequence encodes CASSPLPSGRQYTEAFF. V gene TRBV7-9 combines with J gene TRBJ1-1, with D tentatively TRBD1 (5 bases). This CDR3 region has 17 residues. CDR1 SEHNR and CDR2 FQNEAQ come from the germline V gene (reference sequence). V lost 5 bases to trimming and J lost 3 bases, with 22 bases between them.

This clone has only one observation. The chain uses TRBV29-1 and TRBJ2-5, with TRBD2 matching 8 bases. The length of the CDR3 is 15 residues. The germline V gene has CDR1 SQVTM and CDR2 ANQGSEA. The V gene end was trimmed by 4 bases and the J gene end by 4 bases; junction bases not matched to a gene: 11. The CDR3 sequence is CSVVPGGRVPETQYF. For the CDR3, the DNA is TGCAGCGTTGTCCCGGGGGGGCGGGTCCCAGAGACCCAGTACTTC.

The chain joins TRBV4-2 to TRBJ2-2; 11 bases are shared with TRBD2. This CDR3 has 17 amino acids. Germline values: CDR1 LGHNA, CDR2 YNFKEQ. With V trimmed by 0 bases and J by 5 bases, 5 bases remained unmatched. CDR3 sequence (DNA): TGTGCCAGCAGCCAAGATAGCGGGGGGGGTGGTACCGGGGAGCTGTTTTTT. It is translated as CASSQDSGGGGTGELFF.